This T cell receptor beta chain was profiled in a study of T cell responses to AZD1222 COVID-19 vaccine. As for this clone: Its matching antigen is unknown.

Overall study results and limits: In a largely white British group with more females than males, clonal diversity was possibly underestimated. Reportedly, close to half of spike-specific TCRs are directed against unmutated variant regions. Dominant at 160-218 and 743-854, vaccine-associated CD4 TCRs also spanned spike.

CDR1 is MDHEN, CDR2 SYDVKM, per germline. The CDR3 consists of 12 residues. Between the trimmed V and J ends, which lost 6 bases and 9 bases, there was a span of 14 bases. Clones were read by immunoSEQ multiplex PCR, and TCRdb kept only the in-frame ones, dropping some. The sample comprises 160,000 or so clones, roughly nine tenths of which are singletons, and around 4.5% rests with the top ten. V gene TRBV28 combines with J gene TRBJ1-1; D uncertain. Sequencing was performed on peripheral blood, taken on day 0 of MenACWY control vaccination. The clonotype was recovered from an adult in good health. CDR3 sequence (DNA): TGTGCCAGCAGGCCCCCGGCAGGTCAAGCTTTCTTT. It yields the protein CASRPPAGQAFF.